Below, 26 T cell receptor beta chains from the same sample are listed, as sequenced in a study of blood T cells in healthy people across ages. Combining a sample-barcoded 5' primer with a J-beta primer mix, a second PCR ran for roughly 7 to 12 cycles. From the 5' RACE reads, TCRdb called clonotypes with MiXCR, one entry per CDR3 protein. The sample carries around 780,000 distinct CDR3 sequences, 20% to 30% recorded once. This sample was shared with a second study, whose subject was T cells of mothers and their children.

Sequenced: blood. The receptors shown here come from a boy younger than 18 in good health.

The chain joins TRBV10-3 to TRBJ2-1; TRBD1 or TRBD2 may be the D gene (6 bases each). V was trimmed by 3 bases and J by 0 bases, leaving 15 bases between them. This CDR3 contains 17 residues. Germline CDR1 is ENHRY and CDR2 is SYGVKD. The CDR3 sequence is CAISDEARGASYNEQFF. Written as DNA, the CDR3 is TGTGCCATCAGTGACGAGGCGAGGGGGGCCTCCTACAATGAGCAGTTCTTC.

Many counts were recorded for this clonotype. V and J are TRBV7-9 and TRBJ2-1, with 8 bases lining up with TRBD1. CDR3 length: 18 residues. CDR1 is SEHNR and CDR2 is FQNEAQ in the germline V gene (reference sequence). V shed 3 bases, J shed 3 bases, and the junction held 13 bases outside the gene matches. The CDR3: CASSFARWQGAFYNEQFF. The CDR3 DNA follows: TGTGCCAGCAGCTTTGCTCGGTGGCAGGGGGCTTTCTACAATGAGCAGTTCTTC. The full variable domain, completed using reference TRBV7-9 and TRBJ2-1, is DTGVSQNPRHKITKRGQNVTFRCDPISEHNRLYWYRQTLGQGPEFLTYFQNEAQLEKSRLLSDRFSAERPKGSFSTLEIQRTEQGDSAMYLCASSFARWQGAFYNEQFFGPGTRLTVL.

The chain has TRBV7-2 and TRBJ1-5; D is unclear. The germline gives CDR1 SGHTA, CDR2 FQGNSA. With 1 base removed from V and 6 bases from J, the gap between germline ends came to 13 bases. The CDR3 has 15 amino acids. This CDR3 reads CASSLGGSYSQPQHF. CDR3 bases: TGTGCCAGCAGCTTAGGGGGAAGTTACAGTCAGCCCCAGCATTTT.

The genes are TRBV6-5 and TRBJ2-2; TRBD1 aligns across 9 bases. Germline assignment: CDR1 MNHEY and CDR2 SVGAGI. V shed 2 bases, J shed 8 bases, and the junction held 12 bases outside the gene matches. The CDR3 is 17 amino acids. Here the CDR3 reads CASSYRVDRGFGGELFF. The CDR3 DNA reads TGTGCCAGCAGTTACAGGGTGGACAGGGGTTTTGGTGGGGAGCTGTTTTTT.

This clonotype was counted ten times or more. The gene calls are TRBV15 and TRBJ2-2; 8 bases align to TRBD2. The CDR3 loop spans 13 amino acids. Germline CDR1 is LNHNV and CDR2 is YYDKDF (reference sequence). Trimming at V came to 10 bases and at J to 4 bases, leaving 5 bases not matched to a gene. This CDR3 reads CAIRGGSTGELFF. DNA for the CDR3: TGTGCCATCCGCGGGGGGAGCACCGGGGAGCTGTTTTTT. The full variable domain, with the rest looked up from reference TRBV15 and TRBJ2-2, is DAMVIQNPRYQVTQFGKPVTLSCSQTLNHNVMYWYQQKSSQAPKLLFHYYDKDFNNEADTPDNFQSRRPNTSFCFLDIRSPGLGDTAMYLCAIRGGSTGELFFGEGSRLTVL.

The chain joins TRBV20-1 to TRBJ1-6; TRBD1 matches 7 bases. CDR1 DFQATT and CDR2 SNEGSKA come from the germline V gene (reference sequence). The CDR3 runs 14 residues. The V gene end was trimmed by 3 bases and the J gene end by 7 bases; junction bases not matched to a gene: 6. The DNA of the CDR3 is TGCAGTGCTAGGACACCAGGGGGGAATTCACCCCTCCACTTT. It yields the protein CSARTPGGNSPLHF.

Worth noting for this clonotype: At one end the junction does not follow the germline gene, possibly because of a read error. The chain combines TRBV9 with TRBJ1-4; D remains unclear. The CDR3 length is 13 residues. CDR1 and CDR2 (germline): SGDLS, YYNGEE. CDR3 DNA: TGTACCAGCAGCGTAAGGCCTAATGAAAAACTGTTTTTT. It encodes CTSSVRPNEKLFF.

This clonotype was detected ten times or more. The chain has TRBV28 and TRBJ2-3; the D gene is possibly TRBD2 (6 bases). From germline, CDR1 is MDHEN and CDR2 SYDVKM. CDR3 size: 15 residues. Between the trimmed V and J ends, which lost 4 bases and 2 bases, there was a span of 13 bases. The CDR3 coding sequence is TGTGCCAGCAGTTCCCCCGCGGGGCTCACAGATACGCAGTATTTT. Its protein is CASSSPAGLTDTQYF.

Comment on this clonotype: The CDR3 carries no conserved terminal phenylalanine or tryptophan, so it likely arises from a read error. The V gene is TRBV24-1, the J gene TRBJ1-2; 7 bases are shared with TRBD1. V gave up 5 bases and J gave up 2 bases; unmatched junction bases: 1. Germline loops: CDR1 KGHDR, CDR2 SFDVKD. The CDR3 runs to 13 residues. DNA for the CDR3: TGTGCCACCAGTGGGACAGGCAACTATGGCTACACCTTA. Protein: CATSGTGNYGYTL.

The J gene is TRBJ2-5, the V gene TRBV20-1, with TRBD2 matching 8 bases. CDR1 DFQATT and CDR2 SNEGSKA come from the germline V gene (reference sequence). The trim removed 1 base at V and 10 bases at J, leaving 14 bases unmatched. The CDR3 is 15 amino acids. CDR3 DNA sequence: TGCAGTGCTAGAGCCGCCAGGGGTAGCGGGGTAGTCCAGTACTTC. Its protein product is CSARAARGSGVVQYF.

This chain links TRBV7-9 with TRBJ1-1; unclear D gene. The CDR3 spans 14 residues. Germline V gene lookup returns CDR1 SEHNR and CDR2 FQNEAQ (reference sequence). The V gene lost 8 bases and the J gene lost 0 bases, with 13 bases spanning the gap. The CDR3 reads CASSVVTMNTEAFF. As DNA, the CDR3 is TGTGCCAGCTCAGTCGTGACCATGAACACTGAAGCTTTCTTT.

In its sample, this clonotype was seen a few times. The J gene is TRBJ1-4, the V gene TRBV7-9; D is uncertain. The germline V gene encodes CDR1 SEHNR and CDR2 FQNEAQ (reference sequence). The V end was cut by 8 bases, the J end by 0 bases, with 4 bases between. CDR3 size: 12 residues. CDR3 loop: CASAATNEKLFF. As DNA, the CDR3 is TGTGCCAGCGCTGCAACTAATGAAAAACTGTTTTTT.

V is TRBV7-9 and J is TRBJ1-2; perhaps TRBD1 as D (5 bases). Germline values: CDR1 SEHNR, CDR2 FQNEAQ (reference sequence). This CDR3 has 11 residues. V was clipped by 5 bases and J by 11 bases, with 12 bases between them. The CDR3 DNA is TGTGCCAGCAGCCCACGGGGGTCTTACACCTTC. Translated, it gives CASSPRGSYTF.

This clonotype was found a few times. The junction and the germline gene differ at one end; a read error may be behind it. The rearrangement joins TRBV6-6 to TRBJ2-1, with unresolved D. The CDR3 totals 12 residues. The germline V gene encodes CDR1 MNHNY and CDR2 SVGAGI (reference sequence). The CDR3 coding sequence is TGTGCCAGCGGTTCGGCGCCAGGAGAGCAGCTCTTC. It yields the protein CASGSAPGEQLF.

The genes are TRBV10-3 and TRBJ2-5; 12 bases align to TRBD1. With the DNA end fitting TRBJ2-7 better, the J assignment may be wrong. The CDR3 totals 15 residues. In germline, CDR1 is ENHRY, CDR2 SYGVKD. The CDR3 DNA sequence: TGTGCCATCAGTAAATCCGGGACAGGGGGCGGCGAGCAGTACTTC. This codes for CAISKSGTGGGEQYF.

The V gene is TRBV5-1, the J gene TRBJ1-2; D gene uncertain. The germline gives CDR1 SGHRS, CDR2 YFSETQ. Trimming stripped 3 bases from V and 0 bases from J, with 15 bases between. CDR3 length: 16 residues. CDR3 coding DNA: TGCGCCAGCAGCTCGACTCCACAAGTCTCTAACTATGGCTACACCTTC. Translated: CASSSTPQVSNYGYTF.

This sequence joins TRBV20-1 and TRBJ1-5; no clear D gene. The CDR3 spans 17 residues. The germline gives CDR1 DFQATT, CDR2 SNEGSKA (reference sequence). Trimming removed 5 bases at V and 0 bases at J, with 20 bases between. The CDR3 sequence is CSALRTVGGYSNQPQHF. The DNA of the CDR3 is TGCAGTGCTCTCCGGACGGTGGGTGGGTATAGCAATCAGCCCCAGCATTTT.

The V gene is TRBV6-1, the J gene TRBJ2-2; no reliable D call. The CDR3 has 14 amino acids. Germline V gene data show CDR1 as MNHNS and CDR2 as SASEGT. V lost 3 bases to trimming and J lost 0 bases, with 5 bases between them. The CDR3 reads CASSDQPNTGELFF. CDR3 coding DNA: TGTGCCAGCAGTGACCAGCCGAACACCGGGGAGCTGTTTTTT.

This clonotype has a handful of counts. V gene TRBV12-3 or TRBV12-4 combines with J gene TRBJ2-3, with D maybe TRBD1 (6 bases). The CDR3 spans 16 residues. V was cut by 1 base and J by 2 bases, with 13 bases left in between. CDR3 sequence: CASSLVPRGNTDTQYF. In nucleotides, the CDR3 is TGTGCCAGCAGTTTAGTCCCCAGGGGAAACACAGATACGCAGTATTTT.

This clonotype has just a few counts. The V call is TRBV5-1, the J call TRBJ2-5; 7 positions agree with TRBD2. After removal of 0 bases from V and 1 base from J, the junction contained 6 bases not matched to a gene. This CDR3 region has 16 residues. The germline V gene encodes CDR1 SGHRS and CDR2 YFSETQ. The CDR3 DNA sequence: TGCGCCAGCAGCTTGGTCCCGGGACTACTCCAAGAGACCCAGTACTTC. It codes for CASSLVPGLLQETQYF.

This clonotype was counted once. This chain uses TRBV10-3 with TRBJ2-1, with TRBD2 matching over 8 bases. Unmatched junction bases numbered 7, after V lost 6 bases and J lost 6 bases. The CDR3 sequence is 14 residues long. CDR1 is ENHRY, CDR2 SYGVKD, per germline. This chain's CDR3 is CAIRPGLGGNEQFF. The DNA of the CDR3 is TGTGCCATCAGGCCGGGACTAGGGGGCAATGAGCAGTTCTTC.

The chain uses TRBV28 and TRBJ2-1; 11 nucleotides line up with TRBD2. Germline CDR1 and CDR2: MDHEN and SYDVKM. V dropped 7 bases and J dropped 6; count of bases not matched to a gene: 8. CDR3 length: 15 amino acids. The CDR3 sequence: CASTGSLAGGNEQFF. For the CDR3, the DNA is TGTGCCAGCACAGGGTCCCTAGCGGGAGGCAATGAGCAGTTCTTC.

This chain joins TRBV5-4 and TRBJ2-1; D gene unclear. The germline CDR1 and CDR2 sequences are SGHNT and YYREEE (reference sequence). The V gene lost 6 bases and the J gene lost 6 bases, with 16 bases spanning the gap. This CDR3 is built from 14 residues. The CDR3 DNA is TGTGCCAGCACCCCGTCGTCGGCGAGCAATGAGCAGTTCTTC. Translation: CASTPSSASNEQFF.

CDR3 nucleotide sequence: TGTGCCAGCTACCCTAAAAGAGACTCCACTAGCACAGATACGCAGTATTTT. Its protein product is CASYPKRDSTSTDTQYF. The chain combines TRBV21-1 with TRBJ2-3. TRBV21-1 is a documented pseudogene. The CDR3 spans 17 residues.

The chain couples TRBV29-1 to TRBJ2-7, with D perhaps matching TRBD2 (7 bases). The CDR3 is 13 amino acids. Between the trimmed V and J ends, which lost 4 bases and 2 bases, there was a span of 12 bases. Germline lookup yields CDR1 SQVTM and CDR2 ANQGSEA. The CDR3 sequence is CSVVGGQTYEQYF. DNA for the CDR3: TGCAGCGTTGTGGGGGGGCAGACCTACGAGCAGTACTTC.

This clonotype was counted only a few times. The chain is built from TRBV12-3 or TRBV12-4 and TRBJ2-3; TRBD2 might be the D (5 bases). V lost 3 bases and J lost 2, with 9 bases in between. CDR3 length equals 14 residues. This chain's CDR3 is CASSLEVFTDTQYF. The CDR3 nucleotides are TGTGCCAGCAGTTTGGAGGTTTTCACAGATACGCAGTATTTT.